These 26 T cell receptor beta chains originate from one sample sequenced in a study of CD8 T cells in Susac syndrome. Random hexamers were used to reverse transcribe the RNA input (about 0.5 to 1 ug). TCRdb redid the calling of the immunoSEQ multiplex PCR reads with MiXCR, one entry per CDR3 protein. The sample has about 430,000 distinct CDR3 sequences, 85% to 90% seen once. The material sequenced was CD8+ T cells from PBMCs. All receptors come from a human donor with multiple sclerosis.

V is TRBV12-5 and J is TRBJ1-5; no firm D call. V lost 1 base to trimming and J lost 0 bases, with 7 bases between them. CDR1 and CDR2 from the germline V gene are LGHNT and FRNRAP. CDR3 size: 15 residues. CDR3 region: CASGLDADSNQPQHF. The CDR3 DNA is TGTGCTAGTGGTTTGGACGCAGATAGCAATCAGCCCCAGCATTTT.

The chain has TRBV15 and TRBJ2-1; tentative D call: TRBD2 (5 bases). V lost 1 base to trimming and J lost 6 bases, with 19 bases between them. Germline CDR1 LNHNV, CDR2 YYDKDF (reference sequence). The length of the CDR3 is 17 residues. CDR3: CATSRVNGERAPNEQFF. The CDR3, as DNA: TGTGCCACCAGCAGAGTTAACGGGGAACGCGCCCCCAATGAGCAGTTCTTC.

The rearrangement uses TRBV9 and TRBJ2-3; D not resolved. The CDR3 totals 15 residues. Per germline, CDR1 SGDLS and CDR2 YYNGEE. V was shortened by 3 bases and J by 2 bases, with 13 bases between the two germline ends. The CDR3 DNA follows: TGTGCCAGCAGCGCCCCCCCAGGAGACACAGATACGCAGTATTTT. Residues: CASSAPPGDTDTQYF.

This chain uses TRBV23-1 with TRBJ1-1; possible D gene TRBD1, 5 bases. TRBV23-1 is identified as an open reading frame with a role that is uncertain. With 2 bases removed from V and 0 bases from J, the gap between germline ends came to 13 bases. The CDR3 spans 16 residues. The CDR3 sequence: CASSQLPGRMNTEAFF. In DNA form, the CDR3 reads TGCGCCAGCAGTCAACTACCGGGACGGATGAACACTGAAGCTTTCTTT.

The chain uses TRBV2 and TRBJ2-7, with D possibly TRBD2 on 5 matching bases. Germline CDR1 is SNHLY and CDR2 is FYNNEI. Trimming pared 5 bases from V and 2 bases from J, leaving 10 bases between. This CDR3 spans 13 amino acids. CDR3 sequence (DNA): TGTGCCAGCAGTAGCGGAAAGGCCTACGAGCAGTACTTC. Translated: CASSSGKAYEQYF.

This chain connects TRBV19 to TRBJ1-2; D remains ambiguous. Trimming left V 3 bases short and J 12 bases short, with 14 bases between. Looked up from germline, CDR1 is LNHDA and CDR2 is SQIVND (reference sequence). This CDR3 contains 12 residues. CDR3 in DNA: TGTGCCAGTAGTATTGGGCGACCCGCTCACACCTTC. Its translation is CASSIGRPAHTF.

The DNA of the CDR3 is TGTGCCAGCAGCCAATTGACAGGGAGTTTCTACGAGCAGTACTTC. This encodes CASSQLTGSFYEQYF. J is TRBJ2-7 and V is TRBV4-2; 7 bases line up with TRBD1. V lost 2 bases to trimming and J lost 3 bases; unmatched junction nucleotides: 7. Looked up from germline, CDR1 is LGHNA and CDR2 is YNFKEQ. This CDR3 region has 15 residues.

The V and J genes are TRBV30 and TRBJ1-5; 7 bases are shared with TRBD1. The germline V gene encodes CDR1 GTSNPN and CDR2 SVGIG (reference sequence). The CDR3 is 15 amino acids. The V and J ends lost 2 bases and 1 base, in that order; junction bases with no gene match: 5. The CDR3 spells CAWSTGVGSNQPQHF. DNA of the CDR3: TGTGCCTGGAGTACAGGGGTTGGGAGCAATCAGCCCCAGCATTTT.

The chain employs TRBV10-3 and TRBJ2-7, with 11 bases fitting TRBD1. V lost 10 bases and J lost 4; bases outside the gene matches: 6. The length of the CDR3 is 13 residues. Germline V gives CDR1 ENHRY, CDR2 SYGVKD. The DNA for the CDR3 is TGTGCCACCGGACAGGGGGCAATTTACGAGCAGTACTTC. It yields the protein CATGQGAIYEQYF.

This rearrangement joins TRBV29-1 to TRBJ1-2, with D tentatively TRBD1 (5 bases). This CDR3 has 12 residues. V was trimmed by 3 bases and J by 5 bases, leaving 10 bases between them. Germline-derived CDR1 and CDR2 are SQVTM and ANQGSEA. CDR3 in DNA: TGCAGCGTTGATTTCAGGGAGTATGGCTACACCTTC. The encoded protein is CSVDFREYGYTF.

The chain recombines TRBV6-5 with TRBJ1-5, with 10 bases aligning to TRBD1. Trimming at V came to 5 bases and at J to 4 bases, leaving 2 bases not matched to a gene. CDR1 and CDR2 (germline): MNHEY, SVGAGI. This CDR3 has 14 residues. The CDR3 region has the DNA TGTGCCAGCAGTGGGACAGGGGATAATCAGCCCCAGCATTTT. The encoded protein is CASSGTGDNQPQHF.

V usage is TRBV27 and J usage is TRBJ2-2, with TRBD1 matching over 8 bases. Germline lookup yields CDR1 MNHEY and CDR2 SMNVEV (reference sequence). The CDR3 is made up of 14 amino acids. The junction had 4 bases not matched to a gene; V was cut back by 6 bases and J by 4 bases. The CDR3 DNA is TGTGCCAGCAGAATGGGGACAGGCACCGGGGAGCTGTTTTTT. This codes for CASRMGTGTGELFF.

The rearrangement joins TRBV29-1 to TRBJ1-2; a weak D match, TRBD1 (6 bases). The CDR3 totals 13 residues. Per germline, CDR1 SQVTM and CDR2 ANQGSEA. Trimming stripped 3 bases from V and 8 bases from J, with 16 bases between. The CDR3 loop is CSVDTGYFRGYTF. CDR3 coding DNA: TGCAGCGTTGATACAGGGTATTTCAGGGGCTACACCTTC.

J is TRBJ2-2 and V is TRBV4-1; D possibly matches TRBD1 or TRBD2 (5 bases each). Germline CDR1 MGHRA, CDR2 YSYEKL. The CDR3 consists of 16 residues. V shed 7 bases and J shed 6 bases, with 21 bases lying between them. Written as DNA, the CDR3 is TGCGCCAGCACCTCCTGGACACGGGACCGCCCCGGGGAGCTGTTTTTT. It specifies CASTSWTRDRPGELFF.

CDR3 amino acids: CAWSVWDGGYGYTF. The CDR3 DNA reads as TGTGCCTGGAGTGTTTGGGACGGCGGCTATGGCTACACCTTC. This chain uses TRBV30 with TRBJ1-2, with D possibly matching TRBD1 (5 bases). CDR1 is GTSNPN and CDR2 is SVGIG in the germline V gene (reference sequence). The CDR3 consists of 14 residues. Trimming removed 0 bases from V and 4 bases from J, with 12 bases in between. Combining the CDR3 with reference TRBV30 and TRBJ1-2 gives the whole variable domain SQTIHQWPATLVQPVGSPLSLECTVEGTSNPNLYWYRQAAGRGLQLLFYSVGIGQISSEVPQNLSASRPQDRQFILSSKKLLLSDSGFYLCAWSVWDGGYGYTFGSGTRLTVV.

This rearrangement joins TRBV6-4 to TRBJ2-1; D may be TRBD2 (6 bases). The CDR3 is 16 residues long. V lost 6 bases and J 3 bases, leaving 18 bases between the germline ends. CDR1 and CDR2 (germline): MRHNA, SNTAGT. CDR3 sequence: CASSLHPGGVYNEQFF. For the CDR3, the DNA is TGTGCCAGCAGCCTGCACCCAGGAGGGGTCTACAATGAGCAGTTCTTC.

A few counts support this clonotype. This chain joins TRBV7-2 and TRBJ2-6, with D possibly TRBD2 on 5 matching bases. Germline V gene data show CDR1 as SGHTA and CDR2 as FQGNSA. The CDR3 is made up of 16 amino acids. Between the trimmed V and J ends, which lost 5 bases and 4 bases, there was a span of 15 bases. Here the CDR3 reads CASSQSQWEGANVLTF. As DNA, the CDR3 is TGTGCCAGCAGCCAAAGTCAGTGGGAGGGGGCCAACGTCCTGACTTTC.

This sequence joins TRBV5-4 and TRBJ2-7, with D perhaps matching TRBD2 (5 bases). CDR1 SGHNT and CDR2 YYREEE come from the germline V gene (reference sequence). The CDR3 has 15 residues. V shed 3 bases and J shed 2 bases, with 15 bases lying between them. The CDR3 DNA reads TGTGCCAGCAGCTCCTCCAGGACTGATACCTACGAGCAGTACTTC. Translated, it gives CASSSSRTDTYEQYF.

The CDR3 is CASSFSTAWPQHF. The CDR3 bases are TGTGCCAGCAGCTTTTCCACAGCATGGCCCCAGCATTTT. The chain has TRBV5-6 and TRBJ1-5; D not certain. The CDR3 is 13 residues long. V shed 2 bases and J shed 9 bases, with 12 bases lying between them. Germline CDR1 and CDR2: SGHDT and YYEEEE.

This clonotype has only one observation. The chain employs TRBV11-3 and TRBJ2-1; 7 nucleotides agree with TRBD1. The trim removed 5 bases at V and 1 base at J, leaving 8 bases unmatched. The CDR3 is 16 residues long. Germline V gives CDR1 SGHNT, CDR2 YENEEA. CDR3 sequence (DNA): TGTGCCAGCAGCCTGGACAGGACCTCATCCTACAATGAGCAGTTCTTC. Its translation: CASSLDRTSSYNEQFF.

For this clonotype: The junction differs from germline at one of its ends, possibly a read error. The CDR3 nucleotides read TGTGCCAGCAGCCCAAGCGGGGAGAGCTCCTACAATGGGCAGTTCTTC. Protein: CASSPSGESSYNGQFF. V is TRBV7-7 and J is TRBJ2-1, with 7 bases that match TRBD2. There are 16 residues in the CDR3. Looked up from germline, CDR1 is SSHAT and CDR2 is FNYEAQ (reference sequence).

The V gene is TRBV19, the J gene TRBJ1-1; TRBD1 matches 11 bases. There are 15 residues in the CDR3. The germline gives CDR1 LNHDA, CDR2 SQIVND (reference sequence). J was trimmed by 4 bases and V by 0 bases; bases with no gene match: 1. The CDR3 sequence: CASSIEGTGGTEAFF. The CDR3 nucleotides are TGTGCCAGTAGTATAGAAGGGACAGGGGGCACTGAAGCTTTCTTT.

The V call is TRBV4-1, the J call TRBJ1-2; no clear D. The ends were cut back, 1 base at V and 1 base at J, with 13 bases in the middle. CDR3 size: 16 residues. In germline, CDR1 is MGHRA, CDR2 YSYEKL. CDR3 amino acids: CASSQANQEVNYGYTF. In DNA, the CDR3 is TGCGCCAGCAGCCAAGCAAACCAGGAGGTTAACTATGGCTACACCTTC.

CDR3 DNA sequence: TGTGCCAGCAGTCCCTTGGGACAGGGAGGCCTTTATTATGGCTACACCTTC. It translates to CASSPLGQGGLYYGYTF. This sequence joins TRBV27 and TRBJ1-2; 9 bases agree with TRBD1. V gave up 5 bases and J gave up 5 bases; unmatched junction bases: 15. CDR1 is MNHEY and CDR2 is SMNVEV in the germline V gene (reference sequence). The CDR3 runs to 17 residues.

The table lists this clonotype with a few counts. At one end, the junction sequence differs from germline, possibly due to a read error. The V gene is TRBV5-1, the J gene TRBJ1-1; the match to TRBD1 covers 7 bases. Germline assignment: CDR1 SGHRS and CDR2 YFSETQ. CDR3 length: 11 residues. CDR3 nucleotide sequence: TGTGCCAGCAGACAGGGCACTGAAGCTTTCTTT. It encodes CASRQGTEAFF.

The genes are TRBV19 and TRBJ2-7; 7 positions match TRBD1. Germline lookup yields CDR1 LNHDA and CDR2 SQIVND (reference sequence). The CDR3 consists of 15 residues. Losses at the gene ends were 7 bases for V and 7 bases for J; bases not matched to a gene: 16. The CDR3 is CASNTGTESPEEQYF. As DNA, the CDR3 is TGTGCCAGTAATACGGGGACAGAATCCCCGGAGGAGCAGTACTTC.